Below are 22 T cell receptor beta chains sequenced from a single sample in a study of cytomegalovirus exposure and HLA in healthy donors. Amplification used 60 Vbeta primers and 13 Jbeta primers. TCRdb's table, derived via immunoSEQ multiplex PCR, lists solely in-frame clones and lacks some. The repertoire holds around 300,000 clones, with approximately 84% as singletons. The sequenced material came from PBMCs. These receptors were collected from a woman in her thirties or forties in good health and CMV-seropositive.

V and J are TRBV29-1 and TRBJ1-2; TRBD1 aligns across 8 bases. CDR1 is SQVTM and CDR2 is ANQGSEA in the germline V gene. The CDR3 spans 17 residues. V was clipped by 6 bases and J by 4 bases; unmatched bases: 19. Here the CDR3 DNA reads TGCAGCGTGTCTCCGGCCGACAGGGGTGAAGTTCGCTATGGCTACACCTTC. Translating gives CSVSPADRGEVRYGYTF.

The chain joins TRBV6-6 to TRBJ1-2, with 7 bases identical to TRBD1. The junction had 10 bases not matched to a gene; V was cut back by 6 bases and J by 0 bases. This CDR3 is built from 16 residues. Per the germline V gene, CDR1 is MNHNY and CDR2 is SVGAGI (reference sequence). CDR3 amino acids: CASSQAGGTANYGYTF. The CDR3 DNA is TGTGCCAGCAGCCAGGCGGGCGGGACAGCTAACTATGGCTACACCTTC.

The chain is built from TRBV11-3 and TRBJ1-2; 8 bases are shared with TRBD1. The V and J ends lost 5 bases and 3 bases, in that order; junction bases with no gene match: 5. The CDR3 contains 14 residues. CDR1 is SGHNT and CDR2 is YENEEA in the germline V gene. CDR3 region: CASSHGQGYYGYTF. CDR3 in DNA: TGTGCCAGCAGCCATGGACAGGGATACTATGGCTACACCTTC.

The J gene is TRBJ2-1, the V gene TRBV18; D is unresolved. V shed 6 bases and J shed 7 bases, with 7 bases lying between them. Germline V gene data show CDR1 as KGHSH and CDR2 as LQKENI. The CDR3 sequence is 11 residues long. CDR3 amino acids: CASSADNEQFF. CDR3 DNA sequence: TGTGCCAGCTCGGCCGATAATGAGCAGTTCTTC.

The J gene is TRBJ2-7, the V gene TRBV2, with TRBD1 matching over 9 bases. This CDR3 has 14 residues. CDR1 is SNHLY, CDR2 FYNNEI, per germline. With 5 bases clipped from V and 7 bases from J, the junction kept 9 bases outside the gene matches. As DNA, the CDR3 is TGTGCCAGCAGTACCCAACAGGGGGCGGGGGAGCAGTACTTC. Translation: CASSTQQGAGEQYF.

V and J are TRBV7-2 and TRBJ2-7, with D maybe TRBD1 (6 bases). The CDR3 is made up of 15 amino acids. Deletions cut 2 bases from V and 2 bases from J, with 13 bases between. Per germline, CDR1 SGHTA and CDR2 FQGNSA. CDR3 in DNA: TGTGCCAGCAGCTTAATGACAGGACGGACCTACGAGCAGTACTTC. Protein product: CASSLMTGRTYEQYF.

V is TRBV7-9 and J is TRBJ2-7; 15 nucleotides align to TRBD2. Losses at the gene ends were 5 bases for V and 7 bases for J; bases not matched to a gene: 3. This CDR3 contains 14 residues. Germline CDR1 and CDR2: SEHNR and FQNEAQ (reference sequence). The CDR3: CASSEGLAGGEQYF. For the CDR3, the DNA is TGTGCCAGCAGCGAGGGACTAGCGGGAGGAGAGCAGTACTTC.

As DNA, the CDR3 is TGCAGCGTTGAAGATTGGGAGGGGAGGGGTAAGCAGTTCTTC. Amino acid sequence: CSVEDWEGRGKQFF. V gene TRBV29-1 combines with J gene TRBJ2-1; 7 bases fit TRBD2. The CDR3 spans 14 residues. CDR1 is SQVTM, CDR2 ANQGSEA, per germline. V shed 0 bases and J 11 bases; nucleotides not matched to a gene: 10.

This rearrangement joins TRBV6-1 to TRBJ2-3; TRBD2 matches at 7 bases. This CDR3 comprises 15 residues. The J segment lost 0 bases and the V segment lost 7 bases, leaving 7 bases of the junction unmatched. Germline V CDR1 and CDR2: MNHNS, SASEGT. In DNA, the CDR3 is TGTGCCAGCAACGGACTAGGGACTAGCACAGATACGCAGTATTTT. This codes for CASNGLGTSTDTQYF.

The chain's CDR3 is CASSQTIRGNTGELFF. The DNA for the CDR3 is TGTGCCAGCAGCCAGACCATCCGAGGGAACACCGGGGAGCTGTTTTTT. The chain employs TRBV4-2 and TRBJ2-2; D remains unclear. V gave up 3 bases and J gave up 1 base, with 12 bases separating them. CDR1 and CDR2 (germline): LGHNA, YNFKEQ. The CDR3 is 16 amino acids.

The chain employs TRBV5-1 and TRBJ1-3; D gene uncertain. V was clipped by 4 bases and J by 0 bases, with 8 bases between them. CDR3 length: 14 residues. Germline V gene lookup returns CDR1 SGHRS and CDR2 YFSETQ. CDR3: CASSAGSSGNTIYF. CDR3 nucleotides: TGCGCCAGCAGCGCGGGATCCTCTGGAAACACCATATATTTT. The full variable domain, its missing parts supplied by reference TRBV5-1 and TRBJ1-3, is KAGVTQTPRYLIKTRGQQVTLSCSPISGHRSVSWYQQTPGQGLQFLFEYFSETQRNKGNFPGRFSGRQFSNSRSEMNVSTLELGDSALYLCASSAGSSGNTIYFGEGSWLTVV.

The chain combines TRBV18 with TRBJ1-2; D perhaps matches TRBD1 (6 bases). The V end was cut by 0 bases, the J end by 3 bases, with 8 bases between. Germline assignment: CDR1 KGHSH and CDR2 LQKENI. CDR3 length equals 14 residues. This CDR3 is CASSPPGQYYGYTF. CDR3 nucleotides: TGTGCCAGCTCACCACCCGGACAGTACTATGGCTACACCTTC. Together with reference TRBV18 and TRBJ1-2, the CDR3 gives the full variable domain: NAGVMQNPRHLVRRRGQEARLRCSPMKGHSHVYWYRQLPEEGLKFMVYLQKENIIDESGMPKERFSAEFPKEGPSILRIQQVVRGDSAAYFCASSPPGQYYGYTFGSGTRLTVV.

This chain's CDR3 is CASSQGTGYTEAFF. In DNA, the CDR3 is TGCGCCAGCAGCCAAGGGACAGGGTATACTGAAGCTTTCTTT. The rearrangement uses TRBV4-1 and TRBJ1-1, with 8 bases aligning to TRBD1. V was clipped by 1 base and J by 5 bases; unmatched bases: 3. Germline V CDR1 and CDR2: MGHRA, YSYEKL. The CDR3 sequence is 14 residues long.

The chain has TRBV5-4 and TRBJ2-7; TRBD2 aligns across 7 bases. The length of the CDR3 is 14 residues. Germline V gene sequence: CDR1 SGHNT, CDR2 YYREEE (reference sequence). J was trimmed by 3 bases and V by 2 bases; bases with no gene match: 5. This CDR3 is CASSFGASGYEQYF. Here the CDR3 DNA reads TGTGCCAGCAGCTTTGGAGCTAGCGGCTACGAGCAGTACTTC. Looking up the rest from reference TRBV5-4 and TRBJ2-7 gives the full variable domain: ETGVTQSPTHLIKTRGQQVTLRCSSQSGHNTVSWYQQALGQGPQFIFQYYREEENGRGNFPPRFSGLQFPNYSSELNVNALELDDSALYLCASSFGASGYEQYFGPGTRLTVT.

Written as DNA, the CDR3 is TGCGCCAGCAGCCAAGACTCCAGGGAAGATGGCTACACCTTC. It codes for CASSQDSREDGYTF. V gene TRBV4-3 combines with J gene TRBJ1-2; D possibly corresponds to TRBD1 (5 bases). Per germline, CDR1 LGHNA and CDR2 YSLEER. V was clipped by 0 bases and J by 6 bases, with 11 bases between them. CDR3 length equals 14 residues.

Here the CDR3 reads CAWSAWTGNQPQHF. For the CDR3, the DNA is TGTGCCTGGAGTGCTTGGACAGGGAATCAGCCCCAGCATTTT. The chain couples TRBV30 to TRBJ1-5; 8 positions match TRBD1. Per germline, CDR1 GTSNPN and CDR2 SVGIG (reference sequence). This CDR3 has 14 residues. J gave up 4 bases and V 1 base, and 3 bases lay outside the gene matches.

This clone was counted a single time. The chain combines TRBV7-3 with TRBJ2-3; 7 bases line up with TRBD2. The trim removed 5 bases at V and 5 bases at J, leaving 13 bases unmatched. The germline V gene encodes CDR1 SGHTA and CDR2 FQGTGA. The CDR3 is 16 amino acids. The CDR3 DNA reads TGTGCCAGCAGCCCCGGGGATGCGGGAGTACGAGATACGCAGTATTTT. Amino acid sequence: CASSPGDAGVRDTQYF.

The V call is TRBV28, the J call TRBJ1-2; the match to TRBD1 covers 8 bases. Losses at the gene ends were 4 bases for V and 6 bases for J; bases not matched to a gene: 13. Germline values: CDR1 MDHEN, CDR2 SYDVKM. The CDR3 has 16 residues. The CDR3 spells CASSSTHQDRVDGYTF. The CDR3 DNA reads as TGTGCCAGCAGTTCCACTCATCAGGACAGGGTGGATGGCTACACCTTC.

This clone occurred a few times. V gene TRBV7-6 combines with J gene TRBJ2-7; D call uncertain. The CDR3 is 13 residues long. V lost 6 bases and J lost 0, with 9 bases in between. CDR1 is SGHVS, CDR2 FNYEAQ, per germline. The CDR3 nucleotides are TGTGCCAGCAGTTCGGAGAGCTCCTACGAGCAGTACTTC. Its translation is CASSSESSYEQYF.

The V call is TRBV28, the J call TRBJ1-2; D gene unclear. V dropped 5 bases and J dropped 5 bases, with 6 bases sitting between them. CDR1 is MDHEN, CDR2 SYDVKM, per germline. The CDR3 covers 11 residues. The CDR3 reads CASSREYGYTF. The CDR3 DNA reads TGTGCCAGCAGTAGAGAGTATGGCTACACCTTC.

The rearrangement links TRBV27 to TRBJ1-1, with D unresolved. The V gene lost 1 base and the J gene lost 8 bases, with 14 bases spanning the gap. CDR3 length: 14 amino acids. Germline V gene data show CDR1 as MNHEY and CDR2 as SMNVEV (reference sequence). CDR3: CASSLWASWKEAFF. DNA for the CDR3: TGTGCCAGCAGTTTATGGGCCAGTTGGAAAGAAGCTTTCTTT.

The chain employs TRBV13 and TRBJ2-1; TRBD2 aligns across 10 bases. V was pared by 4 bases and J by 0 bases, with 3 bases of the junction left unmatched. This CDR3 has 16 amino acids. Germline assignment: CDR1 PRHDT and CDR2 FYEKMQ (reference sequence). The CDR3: CASSWVAGGSYNEQFF. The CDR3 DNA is TGTGCCAGCAGCTGGGTAGCGGGAGGCTCCTACAATGAGCAGTTCTTC.